The clone carrying this TCR beta chain was detected only a few times. Its antigen is unknown. A single record per CDR3 protein comes from TCRdb applying MiXCR to the 5' RACE reads. The repertoire holds under 1 million distinct CDR3 sequences, with more than 9% as singletons. Donors were all healthy Caucasians. This sample is drawn from a study of identical twins. Overall study findings and caveats: Fewer insertions were carried by abundant cord blood beta clonotypes, but none was seen in memory repertoires.

CDR1 is MNHEY, CDR2 SMNVEV, per germline (reference sequence). Trimming cost V 2 bases and J 6 bases; bases outside gene matches: 12. The CDR3 runs 16 residues. This sample also appeared in a second study, on yellow fever vaccine responses in identical twins.

The TCR was taken from a woman between 18 and 29 years old in good health. This sequence joins TRBV27 and TRBJ1-2; TRBD1 aligns across 7 bases. The source material was PBMCs. The CDR3 DNA follows: TGTGCCAGCAGTTTAAGGGGACAGCCCCTCGATGATGGCTACACCTTC. The encoded protein is CASSLRGQPLDDGYTF.